This entry concerns a single T cell receptor (beta chain). Germline V gives CDR1 MNHEY, CDR2 SMNVEV (reference sequence). The CDR3 has 13 amino acids. The V end was cut by 2 bases, the J end by 4 bases, with 8 bases between. This sample is drawn from a study of cytomegalovirus exposure and HLA in healthy donors. With 60 Vbeta and 13 Jbeta primers, the PCR was carried out. Data came from immunoSEQ multiplex PCR; TCRdb stores just in-frame clones and leaves some out. The table records over 95,000 clones, over 55% of them present only once. The chain combines TRBV27 with TRBJ1-2; the D gene is possibly TRBD1 (5 bases). This sequence was found in a man aged 18 to 29 in good health and CMV-seropositive. Sequencing input: PBMCs. The CDR3 DNA is TGTGCCAGCAGTTTAGGGGGGTTCTATGGCTACACCTTC. Protein product: CASSLGGFYGYTF.